Detailed here is one TCR beta chain. This entry belongs to a study of shared clonotypes between healthy human individuals. Unsorted PBMC DNA sequencing spanned ten immunoSEQ deep assay plates. Profiling relied on immunoSEQ multiplex PCR, and the TCRdb table lists in-frame clones only, not all of them. This table has hundreds of thousands of clones, around 77% appearing once. The V end lost 3 bases, the J end lost 2 bases, and 11 bases lay between the germline ends. The CDR3 consists of 14 residues. Germline CDR1 reads KGHSH; CDR2 reads LQKENI. The sequencing sample was made of PBMCs. The clonotype originates from a woman aged 40 to 50 in good health. Some clones in this sample may be carry-over from other donors' samples. The chain uses TRBV18 and TRBJ2-7, with D possibly called TRBD1 or TRBD2 (5 bases each). CDR3 DNA: TGTGCCAGCTCACCGAGGGACGGACCCTACGAGCAGTACTTC. It translates to CASSPRDGPYEQYF.